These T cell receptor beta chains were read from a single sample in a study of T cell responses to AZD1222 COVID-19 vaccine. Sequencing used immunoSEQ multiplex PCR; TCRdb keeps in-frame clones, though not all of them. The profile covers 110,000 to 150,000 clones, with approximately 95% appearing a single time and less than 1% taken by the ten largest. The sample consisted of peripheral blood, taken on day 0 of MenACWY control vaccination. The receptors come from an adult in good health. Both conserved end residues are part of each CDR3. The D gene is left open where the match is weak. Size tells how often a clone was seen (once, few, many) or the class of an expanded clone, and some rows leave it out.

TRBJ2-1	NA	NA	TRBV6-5	TGTGCCAGCAGTTTAACGGGTGAGCAGTTCTTC	CASSLTGEQFF
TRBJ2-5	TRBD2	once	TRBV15	TGTGCCACCAGCAGAGGGACTAGCTCGATGGAAGAGACCCAGTACTTC	CATSRGTSSMEETQYF
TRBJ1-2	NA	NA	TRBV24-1	TGTGCCACCAGTGAAGGGACACCCGAATCCTACACCTTC	CATSEGTPESYTF
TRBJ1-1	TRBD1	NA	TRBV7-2	TGTGCCAGCACCCGACAGGGGGCGAACACTGAAGCTTTCTTT	CASTRQGANTEAFF
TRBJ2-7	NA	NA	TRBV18	TGTGCCAGCTCTGCCCGACAGGATTATGACGAGCAGTACTTC	CASSARQDYDEQYF
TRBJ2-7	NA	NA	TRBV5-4	TGTGCCAGCAGCCCAAATTTTGGGGGAGACTCCTACGAGCAGTACTTC	CASSPNFGGDSYEQYF
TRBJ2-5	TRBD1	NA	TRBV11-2	TGTGCCAGCAGCAAACAGGGGGAGACCCAGTACTTC	CASSKQGETQYF
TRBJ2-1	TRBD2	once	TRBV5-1	TGCGCCAGCAGCCTTGGTTCACTAGCGGGAGGGCAAAATGAGCAGTTCTTC	CASSLGSLAGGQNEQFF
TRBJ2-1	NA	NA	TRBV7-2	TGTGCCAGCAGCTCTGGACCGGCCAATGAGCAGTTCTTC	CASSSGPANEQFF
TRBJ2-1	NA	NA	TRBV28	TGTGCCAGCAGTTACCGGGACCTCGATTACAATGAGCAGTTCTTC	CASSYRDLDYNEQFF
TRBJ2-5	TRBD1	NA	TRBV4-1	TGCGCCAGCAGCCAAGATCTGGACAGGAAAGAGACCCAGTACTTC	CASSQDLDRKETQYF
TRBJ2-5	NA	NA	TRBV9	TGTGCCAGCAGCGTAGGATTAGGGCAAGAGACCCAGTACTTC	CASSVGLGQETQYF
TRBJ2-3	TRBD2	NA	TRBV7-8	TGTGCCAGCAGCCCTCGGACTAGCGGGATGGGGCAGTATTTT	CASSPRTSGMGQYF
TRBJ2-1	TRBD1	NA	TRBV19	TGTGCCAGTAGTATAGTTCCTACCGGGACAGTTTTCAATGAGCAGTTCTTC	CASSIVPTGTVFNEQFF
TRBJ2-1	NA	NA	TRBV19	TGTGCCAGTAGTGGGGTCTTATTAGATGAGCAGTTCTTC	CASSGVLLDEQFF
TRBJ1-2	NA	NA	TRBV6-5	TGTGCCAGCAGCCACACACAGGCTAACTATGGCTACACCTTC	CASSHTQANYGYTF
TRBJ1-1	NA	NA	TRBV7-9	TGTGCCAGCAGCTACATTACAGGGAACACTGAAGCTTTCTTT	CASSYITGNTEAFF
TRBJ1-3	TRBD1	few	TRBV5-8	TGTGCCAGCAGCTTTAACAGGGGTTCTCCAGGAAACACCATATATTTT	CASSFNRGSPGNTIYF
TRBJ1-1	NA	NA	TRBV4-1	TGCGCCAGCAGCCACGTTCCGGGCAAAGATGAAGCTTTCTTT	CASSHVPGKDEAFF
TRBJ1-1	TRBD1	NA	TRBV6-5	TGTGCCAGCAGGAGGGGGCTTGATGAAGCTTTCTTT	CASRRGLDEAFF
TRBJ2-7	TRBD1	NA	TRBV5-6	TGTGCCAGCAGCACGACAGGGGGCCGCTACGAGCAGTACTTC	CASSTTGGRYEQYF
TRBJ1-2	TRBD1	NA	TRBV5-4	TGTGCCAGCAGCTCGACAGGGGCTAACTATGGCTACACCTTC	CASSSTGANYGYTF
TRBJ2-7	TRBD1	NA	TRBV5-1	TGCGCCAGCAGCTTGACAGGGGGGTACGAGCAGTACTTC	CASSLTGGYEQYF
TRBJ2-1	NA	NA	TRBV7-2	TGTGCCAGCAGCTTAGGAGGTCTCTGGGGTATGAATGAGCAGTTCTTC	CASSLGGLWGMNEQFF
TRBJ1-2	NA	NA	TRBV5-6	TGTGCCAGCAGCTTGGTAGACAGCTATGGCTACACCTTC	CASSLVDSYGYTF
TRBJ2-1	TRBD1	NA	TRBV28	TGTGCCAGCAGTGCCGTAACAGGGGGCTCGGGCAATCCGCAGTTCTTC	CASSAVTGGSGNPQFF
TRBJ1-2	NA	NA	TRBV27	TGTGCCAGCAGTTTCGACAGCTATAACTATGGCTACACCTTC	CASSFDSYNYGYTF
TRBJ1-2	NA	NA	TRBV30	TGTGCCTTCCACGGGGGCGGCTACACCTTC	CAFHGGGYTF
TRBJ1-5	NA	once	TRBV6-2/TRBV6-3	TGTGCCAGCAGCCCTAATCCCCAGGTTAGCAATCAGCCCCAGCATTTT	CASSPNPQVSNQPQHF
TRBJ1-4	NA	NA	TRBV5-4	TGTGCCAGCAGCTTGGGGGCGGTGGAGGAAAAACTGTTTTTT	CASSLGAVEEKLFF
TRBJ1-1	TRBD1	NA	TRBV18	TGTGCCAGCTCACAAACCGACAGGGAGGGCACTGAAGCTTTCTTT	CASSQTDREGTEAFF
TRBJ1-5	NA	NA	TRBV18	TGTGCCAGCTCACCAGGGCCCGATCAGCCCCAGCATTTT	CASSPGPDQPQHF
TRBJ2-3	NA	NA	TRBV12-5	TGTGCTAGTGGTTTGGGAACAGGGGATACGCAGTATTTT	CASGLGTGDTQYF
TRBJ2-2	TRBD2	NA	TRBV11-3	TGTGCCAGCAGCTCAGGACTAGCCAGGAACACCGGGGAGCTGTTTTTT	CASSSGLARNTGELFF
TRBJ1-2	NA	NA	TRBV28	TGTGCCAGCAGTTTATTAATTAACTATGGCTACACCTTC	CASSLLINYGYTF
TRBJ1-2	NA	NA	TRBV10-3	TGTGCCATCACGCCGGGACGCCAGTCGGGCGGCTACACCTTC	CAITPGRQSGGYTF
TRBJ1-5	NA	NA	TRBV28	TGTGCCAGCAGTTTGATCGACAGAGGTCAGCCCCAGCATTTT	CASSLIDRGQPQHF
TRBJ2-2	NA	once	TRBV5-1	TGCGCCAGCAGACCACTAGCAGACACAACCGGGGAGCTGTTTTTT	CASRPLADTTGELFF
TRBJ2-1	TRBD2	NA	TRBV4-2	TGTGCCAGCAGCCACCGACCTGAGTTCAGCGGGGGGAGATACAATGAGCAGTTCTTC	CASSHRPEFSGGRYNEQFF
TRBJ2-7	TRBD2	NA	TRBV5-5	TGTGCCAGCAGCCCGGACGGGAGGTTCGACTACGAGCAGTACTTC	CASSPDGRFDYEQYF
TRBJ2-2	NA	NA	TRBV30	TGTGCCTGGACGGGAACCAACACCGGGGAGCTGTTTTTT	CAWTGTNTGELFF
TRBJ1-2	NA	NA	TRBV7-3	TGTGCCAGCAGCCTGCCCTCAGGTGGCGGCTACACCTTC	CASSLPSGGGYTF
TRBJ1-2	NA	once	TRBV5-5	TGTGCCAGCAGCCGTAGAGGGGGCTATGGCTACACCTTC	CASSRRGGYGYTF
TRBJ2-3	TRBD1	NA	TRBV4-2	TGTGCCAGCAGCACCCGGGACAGGGACACAGATACGCAGTATTTT	CASSTRDRDTDTQYF
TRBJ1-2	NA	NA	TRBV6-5	TGTGCCAGCAGCCCGGCTTATGGCTACACCTTC	CASSPAYGYTF
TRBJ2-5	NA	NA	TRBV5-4	TGTGCCAGCAGCCGGTCGGGAGTTATTGGAGAGACCCAGTACTTC	CASSRSGVIGETQYF
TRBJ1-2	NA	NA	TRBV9	TGTGCCAGCAGCGTAGCGGCTCAGGGCCCTAACTATGGCTACACCTTC	CASSVAAQGPNYGYTF
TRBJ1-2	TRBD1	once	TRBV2	TGTGCCAGCAGTGAATACTCAGGGACAGGACTTGGCTACACCTTC	CASSEYSGTGLGYTF
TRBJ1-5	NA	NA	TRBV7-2	TGTGCCAGCAGCTTAGTGGGAGTTACTCAGCCCCAGCATTTT	CASSLVGVTQPQHF
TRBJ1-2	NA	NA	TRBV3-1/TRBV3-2	TGTGCCAGCAGCCAAGTCAACAGGGCAGGCGGCTACACCTTC	CASSQVNRAGGYTF
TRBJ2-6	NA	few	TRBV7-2	TGTGCCAGCACGCCCAACTCTGGGGCCAACGTCCTGACTTTC	CASTPNSGANVLTF